One sample yielded the 25 T cell receptor beta chains listed below, sequenced in a study of human T cells and chemical hapten exposure. Time point meaning: patch test 1, 2 weeks after DPC sensitization. Described treatment: therapeutic diphenylcyclopropenone sensitization with weekly scalp DPC. From the RACE reads, TCRdb called clonotypes with MiXCR, one entry per CDR3 protein. The sample lists just under 350,000 distinct CDR3 sequences; around 7% were seen once. This specimen consisted of whole blood, obtained in connection with sensitization to the hapten diphenylcyclopropenone (DPC). Source of these receptors: a woman aged 18-30 years with alopecia areata. Some clones in this sample may be carry-over from other donors' samples.

This clonotype was seen ten or more times. The V call is TRBV5-1, the J call TRBJ1-5, with a possible D match to TRBD1 (5 bases). Germline V gene sequence: CDR1 SGHRS, CDR2 YFSETQ. The length of the CDR3 is 13 residues. Trimming pared 4 bases from V and 4 bases from J, leaving 9 bases between. The CDR3 sequence: CASSLAGNQPQHF. CDR3 sequence (DNA): TGCGCCAGCAGCCTAGCAGGGAATCAGCCCCAGCATTTT.

The chain is built from TRBV7-9 and TRBJ2-1; D is possibly TRBD1 or TRBD2 (5 bases each). This CDR3 is 14 amino acids long. Per germline, CDR1 SEHNR and CDR2 FQNEAQ (reference sequence). Trimming removed 7 bases at V and 8 bases at J, with 18 bases between. The CDR3 reads CASNSGMRGDEQFF. The CDR3 DNA follows: TGTGCCAGCAATTCAGGGATGCGAGGGGATGAGCAGTTCTTC.

The chain carries TRBV6-5 and TRBJ2-5, with 9 bases lining up with TRBD1. The CDR3 runs to 15 residues. CDR1 is MNHEY, CDR2 SVGAGI, per germline. V dropped 5 bases and J dropped 2; count of bases not matched to a gene: 6. This CDR3 is CASSQGTGLQETQYF. CDR3 nucleotide sequence: TGTGCCAGCAGTCAAGGGACAGGGCTGCAAGAGACCCAGTACTTC.

This clonotype was counted between two and nine times. The chain links TRBV27 to TRBJ2-7; D uncertain. Between the trimmed V and J ends, which lost 3 bases and 4 bases, there was a span of 10 bases. Germline V gene sequence: CDR1 MNHEY, CDR2 SMNVEV (reference sequence). The CDR3 totals 13 residues. CDR3 in DNA: TGTGCCAGCAGTTTCATGATAAAGTACGAGCAGTACTTC. Its protein product is CASSFMIKYEQYF.

V and J are TRBV6-5 and TRBJ1-6; tentatively, D is TRBD1 (5 bases). CDR1 and CDR2 from the germline V gene are MNHEY and SVGAGI. V was cut by 2 bases and J by 9 bases, with 11 bases left in between. The CDR3 extends over 14 amino acids. In nucleotides, the CDR3 is TGTGCCAGCAGTTACCGACAGCGGGGTTCACCCCTCCACTTT. It yields the protein CASSYRQRGSPLHF.

In this sample, this clonotype turned up many times. The chain has TRBV6-6 and TRBJ2-5; no definite D call. In germline, CDR1 is MNHNY, CDR2 SVGAGI (reference sequence). The V end lost 8 bases, the J end lost 5 bases, and 3 bases lay between the germline ends. The CDR3 loop spans 9 amino acids. DNA for the CDR3: TGTGCCAGCGGGGAGACCCAGTACTTC. Translating gives CASGETQYF.

The V call is TRBV12-3 or TRBV12-4, the J call TRBJ1-5, with D perhaps matching TRBD1 (5 bases). The V and J ends lost 6 bases and 0 bases respectively, with 21 bases between them. The CDR3 is made up of 18 amino acids. CDR3 bases: TGTGCCAGCAGCCCGATGGGGAGGGGCGTTAATAGCAATCAGCCCCAGCATTTT. It yields the protein CASSPMGRGVNSNQPQHF.

This clonotype has a handful of counts. The V call is TRBV12-3 or TRBV12-4, the J call TRBJ2-1; a possible D gene is TRBD2 (7 bases). Trimming removed 6 bases at V and 8 bases at J, with 17 bases between. The CDR3 covers 14 residues. CDR3 sequence (DNA): TGTGCCAGCAGCCCCCTGGGGGGGCTCCATGAGCAGTTCTTC. Residues: CASSPLGGLHEQFF.

The chain couples TRBV28 to TRBJ2-5, with D possibly TRBD2 on 6 matching bases. Trimming cost V 10 bases and J 4 bases, with 19 bases left between them. Germline V gene data show CDR1 as MDHEN and CDR2 as SYDVKM. The CDR3 length is 14 residues. The CDR3 coding sequence is TGTGCCATTAACACGGGCCGGGGAGGAGAGACCCAGTACTTC. Residues: CAINTGRGGETQYF.

The chain uses TRBV15 and TRBJ2-7; either TRBD1 or TRBD2 may fit D (5 bases each). The CDR3 consists of 15 residues. Trimming removed 0 bases from V and 3 bases from J, with 12 bases in between. Germline V gene lookup returns CDR1 LNHNV and CDR2 YYDKDF (reference sequence). The CDR3 DNA sequence: TGTGCCACCAGCAGAGATAAGGGACCCGTCTACGAGCAGTACTTC. This sequence encodes CATSRDKGPVYEQYF.

This clonotype has a count of ten or more. The J gene is TRBJ2-3, the V gene TRBV20-1; D possibly uses TRBD1 or TRBD2 (5 bases each). V was shortened by 1 base and J by 7 bases, with 12 bases between the two germline ends. Germline-derived CDR1 and CDR2 are DFQATT and SNEGSKA (reference sequence). The CDR3 is 13 amino acids. CDR3: CSARGGTAYTQYF. For the CDR3, the DNA is TGCAGTGCTAGAGGGGGGACCGCCTATACGCAGTATTTT.

The rearrangement joins TRBV5-6 to TRBJ2-1; D gene ambiguous. This CDR3 spans 12 amino acids. Looked up from germline, CDR1 is SGHDT and CDR2 is YYEEEE. The V gene lost 0 bases and the J gene lost 8 bases, with 6 bases spanning the gap. CDR3 amino acids: CASSLGLDEQFF. CDR3 bases: TGTGCCAGCAGCTTGGGCCTGGATGAGCAGTTCTTC.

The V and J genes are TRBV19 and TRBJ2-4; unclear D gene. Looked up from germline, CDR1 is LNHDA and CDR2 is SQIVND (reference sequence). This CDR3 has 13 residues. Trimming took 1 base from V and 7 from J, leaving 8 bases between them. CDR3 protein: CASSIGLENIQYF. Here the CDR3 DNA reads TGTGCCAGTAGTATAGGGCTGGAGAACATTCAGTACTTC.

This clonotype was recorded a few times. This sequence joins TRBV2 and TRBJ2-3, with 12 bases aligning to TRBD2. Germline V gene sequence: CDR1 SNHLY, CDR2 FYNNEI. V shed 6 bases, J shed 2 bases, and the junction held 6 bases outside the gene matches. CDR3 length: 16 amino acids. CDR3 in amino acids: CASRRTSGVLTDTQYF. CDR3 in DNA: TGTGCCAGCAGGAGGACTAGCGGGGTGCTCACAGATACGCAGTATTTT.

V gene TRBV20-1 combines with J gene TRBJ2-5; 7 bases agree with TRBD2. V lost 7 bases to trimming and J lost 5 bases; unmatched junction nucleotides: 4. CDR1 and CDR2 (germline): DFQATT, SNEGSKA (reference sequence). The CDR3 spans 11 residues. The CDR3 DNA reads TGCAGTGGCGGGGGAGAGGAGACCCAGTACTTC. It translates to CSGGGEETQYF.

This clonotype was seen many times. V and J are TRBV9 and TRBJ2-3; tentatively, D is TRBD1 or TRBD2 (5 bases each). CDR1 is SGDLS, CDR2 YYNGEE, per germline. The CDR3 contains 16 residues. V lost 5 bases and J lost 4, with 20 bases in between. As DNA, the CDR3 is TGTGCCAGCAGGTCCCCCAGTGGGGGTAGAGCAGATACGCAGTATTTT. This translates into CASRSPSGGRADTQYF.

The J gene is TRBJ1-5, the V gene TRBV6-5; 7 bases line up with TRBD1. This CDR3 has 15 residues. Germline assignment: CDR1 MNHEY and CDR2 SVGAGI. The V segment lost 0 bases and the J segment 4 bases; nucleotides outside the gene matches: 3. In DNA, the CDR3 is TGTGCCAGCAGTTACTCGAAGACAGGGAATCAGCCCCAGCATTTT. Translated: CASSYSKTGNQPQHF.

Only a few counts were recorded for this clonotype. CDR3 DNA: TGTGCCAGCAGTTTCGACAGGGGGGCCTACGAGCAGTACTTC. This sequence encodes CASSFDRGAYEQYF. The chain couples TRBV12-3 or TRBV12-4 to TRBJ2-7; 9 bases map to TRBD1. This CDR3 is 14 amino acids long. J gave up 2 bases and V 3 bases, and 2 bases lay outside the gene matches.

This clonotype was detected a few times. The chain has TRBV6-5 and TRBJ2-3; D perhaps matches TRBD2 (6 bases). The CDR3 runs to 11 residues. From germline, CDR1 is MNHEY and CDR2 SVGAGI. Trimming took off 10 bases at V and 8 bases at J, with 13 bases between the two ends. The CDR3 spells CATILGGTQYF. DNA of the CDR3: TGTGCCACCATCCTGGGGGGTACGCAGTATTTT.

Only a few counts were recorded for this clonotype. The chain carries TRBV3-1 and TRBJ2-3, with D maybe TRBD2 (7 bases). The CDR3 is 16 residues long. V was trimmed by 5 bases and J by 4 bases, leaving 19 bases between them. Germline V gene data show CDR1 as LGHDT and CDR2 as YNNKEL (reference sequence). CDR3 sequence (DNA): TGTGCCAGCAGCTCCCGGAGGGGGGGCCGCGCAGATACGCAGTATTTT. Protein product: CASSSRRGGRADTQYF.

There are many counts of this clonotype. The rearrangement uses TRBV7-2 and TRBJ2-4; D not certain. This CDR3 is 14 amino acids long. Trimming cost V 7 bases and J 0 bases, with 10 bases left between them. CDR1 is SGHTA and CDR2 is FQGNSA in the germline V gene. As DNA, the CDR3 is TGTGCCAGCACCGAGGACCTAGCCAAAAACATTCAGTACTTC. This gives the protein CASTEDLAKNIQYF.

The chain uses TRBV12-3 or TRBV12-4 and TRBJ2-7; 10 positions agree with TRBD2. The CDR3 consists of 17 residues. Trimming removed 3 bases from V and 0 bases from J; junction bases left unmatched: 8. The CDR3 loop reads CASSFASSGGASYEQYF. CDR3 in DNA: TGTGCCAGCAGTTTTGCCTCGAGCGGGGGGGCCTCCTACGAGCAGTACTTC.

A few counts support this clonotype. The chain couples TRBV6-5 to TRBJ2-3, with 8 bases identical to TRBD1. The CDR3 is 17 residues long. Trimming cost V 0 bases and J 1 base; bases outside gene matches: 6. Germline-derived CDR1 and CDR2 are MNHEY and SVGAGI. The CDR3 DNA reads as TGTGCCAGCAGTTACTCCGGGACAGGAATCCGCACAGATACGCAGTATTTT. This codes for CASSYSGTGIRTDTQYF.

The table lists this clonotype with a few counts. V usage is TRBV28 and J usage is TRBJ2-7; possibly TRBD1 or TRBD2 for D (6 bases each). CDR1 and CDR2 from the germline V gene are MDHEN and SYDVKM. CDR3 length: 14 residues. Trimming removed 1 base at V and 2 bases at J, with 9 bases between. The CDR3 DNA reads as TGTGCCAGCAGTTTATACGGGGGCCCCTACGAGCAGTACTTC. As protein: CASSLYGGPYEQYF. Full variable domain (remainder filled in from reference TRBV28 and TRBJ2-7): DVKVTQSSRYLVKRTGEKVFLECVQDMDHENMFWYRQDPGLGLRLIYFSYDVKMKEKGDIPEGYSVSREKKERFSLILESASTNQTSMYLCASSLYGGPYEQYFGPGTRLTVT.

V gene TRBV24-1 combines with J gene TRBJ2-3; D is ambiguous. Trimming took 4 bases from V and 4 from J, leaving 8 bases between them. Germline loops: CDR1 KGHDR, CDR2 SFDVKD. The CDR3 extends over 13 amino acids. CDR3 in DNA: TGTGCCACCAGTGACCCAGGAGCAGATACGCAGTATTTT. Residues: CATSDPGADTQYF.